The 32 T cell receptor beta chains given below trace back to one sample, sequenced in a study of PD-1 blockade in classical Hodgkin lymphoma. The time point: cycle 4 day 1 (C4D1), after five to seven weeks of nivolumab. All trial patients relapsed after autologous stem cell transplantation. Isolation of CD8+ T cells from thawed PBMCs used magnetic negative selection. Libraries were prepared by immunoSEQ multiplex PCR; TCRdb keeps only in-frame clonotypes and omits some of them. Counted here are approximately 3,000 clones, over 75% occurring once; the ten biggest clones make up roughly 28%. This sample comprised CD8+ T cells from blood, obtained before the fourth cycle of nivolumab. All receptors derive from a human donor with classical Hodgkin lymphoma.

Only a few counts were recorded for this clone. The genes are TRBV2 and TRBJ1-4, with D unclear. V was cut by 9 bases and J by 9 bases, with 8 bases left in between. CDR3 length: 10 amino acids. Germline V gene sequence: CDR1 SNHLY, CDR2 FYNNEI. As DNA, the CDR3 is TGTGCCAGTCGCAAACAAAAACTGTTTTTT. As protein: CASRKQKLFF.

The rearrangement joins TRBV10-3 to TRBJ2-7, with 11 bases fitting TRBD2. Germline CDR1 ENHRY, CDR2 SYGVKD. This CDR3 contains 13 residues. Unmatched junction bases numbered 5, after V lost 9 bases and J lost 4 bases. CDR3 in amino acids: CAIVSGRDYEQYF. In nucleotides, the CDR3 is TGTGCCATAGTTAGCGGGAGGGATTACGAGCAGTACTTC.

This chain joins TRBV27 and TRBJ2-7; TRBD2 aligns across 7 bases. V was pared by 2 bases and J by 0 bases, with 7 bases of the junction left unmatched. CDR1 is MNHEY, CDR2 SMNVEV, per germline (reference sequence). The CDR3 is 16 residues long. Here the CDR3 reads CASSLVAGVSSYEQYF. The CDR3 DNA follows: TGTGCCAGCAGTTTAGTGGCGGGGGTGAGCTCCTACGAGCAGTACTTC.

This clone has only a few counts. The chain recombines TRBV29-1 with TRBJ2-2, with 7 bases lining up with TRBD2. Germline V lookup: CDR1 SQVTM, CDR2 ANQGSEA. The CDR3 has 14 amino acids. The V gene end was trimmed by 4 bases and the J gene end by 6 bases; junction bases not matched to a gene: 8. The CDR3 here is CSVVFWEGSGELFF. The CDR3, as DNA: TGCAGCGTTGTATTTTGGGAGGGCTCCGGGGAGCTGTTTTTT.

In nucleotides, the CDR3 is TGTGCCAGCAGTGACGGGGGGCACACCGGGGAGCTGTTTTTT. Translation gives CASSDGGHTGELFF. V and J are TRBV6-4 and TRBJ2-2; possibly TRBD1 or TRBD2 for D (6 bases each). V lost 2 bases to trimming and J lost 3 bases, with 7 bases between them. Looked up from germline, CDR1 is MRHNA and CDR2 is SNTAGT. This CDR3 contains 14 residues.

This clone was counted a few times. This sequence joins TRBV7-6 and TRBJ1-5; no firm D call. The CDR3 sequence is 13 residues long. V was cut by 1 base and J by 6 bases, with 7 bases left in between. The germline V gene has CDR1 SGHVS and CDR2 FNYEAQ. The CDR3 region has the DNA TGTGCCAGCAGCTTAGGATACGGTCAGCCCCAGCATTTT. This gives the protein CASSLGYGQPQHF. Supplemented by reference TRBV7-6 and TRBJ1-5, the full variable domain reads GAGVSQSPRYKVTKRGQDVALRCDPISGHVSLYWYRQALGQGPEFLTYFNYEAQQDKSGLPNDRFSAERPEGSISTLTIQRTEQRDSAMYRCASSLGYGQPQHFGDGTRLSIL.

This clone was observed a single time. The chain joins TRBV4-1 to TRBJ2-5; 10 nucleotides line up with TRBD1. J gave up 1 base and V 1 base, and 9 bases lay outside the gene matches. The CDR3 is 18 residues long. CDR1 and CDR2 from the germline V gene are MGHRA and YSYEKL. The CDR3 is CASSQGVRQGASQETQYF. The CDR3 DNA reads as TGCGCCAGCAGCCAAGGCGTGAGACAGGGGGCGTCCCAAGAGACCCAGTACTTC.

The chain uses TRBV6-5 and TRBJ2-2; D unclear. The V end lost 5 bases, the J end lost 5 bases, and 9 bases lay between the germline ends. The CDR3 extends over 13 amino acids. Germline loops: CDR1 MNHEY, CDR2 SVGAGI. The CDR3 region is CASSETSTGELFF. CDR3 nucleotides: TGTGCCAGCAGTGAAACCTCGACCGGGGAGCTGTTTTTT.

The rearrangement links TRBV7-6 to TRBJ2-7; D unclear. Germline CDR1 and CDR2: SGHVS and FNYEAQ. Trimming shortened V by 1 base and J by 4 bases, and 5 bases separated the two germline ends. This CDR3 is 12 amino acids long. CDR3 in DNA: TGTGCCAGCAGCTTAGTTCCGTACGAGCAGTACTTC. Its protein is CASSLVPYEQYF. The complete variable domain, with remaining parts taken from reference TRBV7-6 and TRBJ2-7, reads GAGVSQSPRYKVTKRGQDVALRCDPISGHVSLYWYRQALGQGPEFLTYFNYEAQQDKSGLPNDRFSAERPEGSISTLTIQRTEQRDSAMYRCASSLVPYEQYFGPGTRLTVT.

The chain combines TRBV6-5 with TRBJ2-7; 9 bases match TRBD1. Losses at the gene ends were 6 bases for V and 4 bases for J; bases not matched to a gene: 7. CDR3 size: 14 residues. Germline CDR1 reads MNHEY; CDR2 reads SVGAGI. The CDR3 sequence: CASRRGTGTYEQYF. In nucleotides, the CDR3 is TGTGCCAGCAGGCGGGGGACAGGGACTTACGAGCAGTACTTC.

This clone was seen only a few times. The chain links TRBV10-3 to TRBJ1-1; D gene uncertain. The CDR3 loop spans 12 amino acids. V was shortened by 0 bases and J by 6 bases, with 5 bases between the two germline ends. CDR1 is ENHRY and CDR2 is SYGVKD in the germline V gene. For the CDR3, the DNA is TGTGCCATCAGTGAGTCGAGGGCTGAAGCTTTCTTT. It is translated as CAISESRAEAFF.

The J gene is TRBJ2-1, the V gene TRBV7-9, with 8 nucleotides matching TRBD1. The junction had 14 bases not matched to a gene; V was cut back by 2 bases and J by 8 bases. The CDR3 covers 17 residues. Germline lookup yields CDR1 SEHNR and CDR2 FQNEAQ (reference sequence). The CDR3 region is CASSLTVYDRGGDEQFF. In DNA form, the CDR3 reads TGTGCCAGCAGCTTAACAGTCTACGACAGGGGTGGGGATGAGCAGTTCTTC.

The V call is TRBV2, the J call TRBJ2-7; the match to TRBD1 covers 9 bases. Germline-derived CDR1 and CDR2 are SNHLY and FYNNEI. The CDR3 is 12 residues long. The V gene end was trimmed by 8 bases and the J gene end by 1 base; junction bases not matched to a gene: 0. For the CDR3, the DNA is TGTGCCAGCGGGACAGGGTCCTACGAGCAGTACTTC. Amino acid sequence: CASGTGSYEQYF. Full variable domain (outside the CDR3, taken from reference TRBV2 and TRBJ2-7): EPEVTQTPSHQVTQMGQEVILRCVPISNHLYFYWYRQILGQKVEFLVSFYNNEISEKSEIFDDQFSVERPDGSNFTLKIRSTKLEDSAMYFCASGTGSYEQYFGPGTRLTVT.

This clone showed up just once. The chain is built from TRBV11-1 and TRBJ2-3; 9 bases agree with TRBD2. CDR3 length equals 15 residues. With V trimmed by 5 bases and J by 2 bases, 5 bases remained unmatched. CDR1 and CDR2 (germline): SGHAT, FQDESV (reference sequence). The CDR3: CASSRLAAPTDTQYF. The CDR3 DNA reads as TGTGCCAGCAGCAGACTAGCGGCCCCCACAGATACGCAGTATTTT.

In this sample, this clone turned up a few times. The V gene is TRBV28, the J gene TRBJ1-6; D is undetermined. V lost 4 bases, J lost 4 bases, and 14 bases lay in between. From germline, CDR1 is MDHEN and CDR2 SYDVKM. The CDR3 has 16 amino acids. The CDR3 DNA is TGTGCCAGCAGTTGCTGGCCAGAAACTTATAATTCACCCCTCCACTTT. Its protein is CASSCWPETYNSPLHF.

The V call is TRBV29-1, the J call TRBJ2-3; TRBD2 is a possible D gene (5 bases). Germline V gene lookup returns CDR1 SQVTM and CDR2 ANQGSEA. The CDR3 covers 13 residues. V shed 4 bases and J shed 5 bases, with 13 bases lying between them. As DNA, the CDR3 is TGCAGCGTTGTACGGGATGGTGGAGATACGCAGTATTTT. Its translation: CSVVRDGGDTQYF.

This chain joins TRBV28 and TRBJ2-3; D is uncertain. The germline V gene has CDR1 MDHEN and CDR2 SYDVKM. The germline V and J ends were trimmed by 5 bases and 2 bases, with 8 bases remaining between them. The CDR3 runs to 13 residues. CDR3 bases: TGTGCCAGCAGTACAGTCACCACAGATACGCAGTATTTT. This sequence encodes CASSTVTTDTQYF. Full variable domain (missing parts from reference TRBV28 and TRBJ2-3): DVKVTQSSRYLVKRTGEKVFLECVQDMDHENMFWYRQDPGLGLRLIYFSYDVKMKEKGDIPEGYSVSREKKERFSLILESASTNQTSMYLCASSTVTTDTQYFGPGTRLTVL.

The chain carries TRBV9 and TRBJ2-1, with 8 bases fitting TRBD2. Germline V lookup: CDR1 SGDLS, CDR2 YYNGEE. V lost 2 bases and J lost 0; bases outside the gene matches: 1. The CDR3 has 15 amino acids. DNA for the CDR3: TGTGCCAGCAGCGTTAGCGGGACCTCCTACAATGAGCAGTTCTTC. This encodes CASSVSGTSYNEQFF.

The CDR3 DNA follows: TGTGCCAGCAGACCCAGGCTAGCGGAGATCACAGATACGCAGTATTTT. This codes for CASRPRLAEITDTQYF. V usage is TRBV2 and J usage is TRBJ2-3; 7 bases align to TRBD2. The CDR3 has 16 amino acids. Germline V gene lookup returns CDR1 SNHLY and CDR2 FYNNEI. Losses at the gene ends were 6 bases for V and 2 bases for J; bases not matched to a gene: 11.

By proportion, this clone is large. The chain links TRBV2 to TRBJ2-2; 7 nucleotides agree with TRBD2. CDR1 SNHLY and CDR2 FYNNEI come from the germline V gene. Trimming at V came to 7 bases and at J to 5 bases, leaving 7 bases not matched to a gene. The CDR3 length is 14 residues. This CDR3 reads CASIVRGGTGELFF. CDR3 coding DNA: TGTGCCAGCATTGTAAGGGGAGGGACCGGGGAGCTGTTTTTT.

V and J are TRBV25-1 and TRBJ1-3; no clear D. V dropped 4 bases and J dropped 0 bases, with 13 bases sitting between them. This CDR3 contains 16 residues. From germline, CDR1 is MGHDK and CDR2 SYGVNS. The CDR3 loop is CASSGPERGSGNTIYF. As DNA, the CDR3 is TGTGCCAGCAGTGGCCCCGAACGAGGCTCTGGAAACACCATATATTTT.

V is TRBV2 and J is TRBJ2-7; no reliable D call. The CDR3 length is 12 residues. Trimming left V 7 bases short and J 6 bases short, with 13 bases between. Looked up from germline, CDR1 is SNHLY and CDR2 is FYNNEI. CDR3 sequence: CASTGAVREQYF. CDR3 coding DNA: TGTGCCAGCACCGGCGCGGTACGCGAGCAGTACTTC.

The chain recombines TRBV7-9 with TRBJ2-3; no clear D. CDR1 is SEHNR, CDR2 FQNEAQ, per germline (reference sequence). This CDR3 has 16 amino acids. V was trimmed by 0 bases and J by 2 bases, leaving 12 bases between them. CDR3 sequence: CASSLASWYLTDTQYF. The CDR3 region has the DNA TGTGCCAGCAGCTTAGCCTCGTGGTATCTCACAGATACGCAGTATTTT.

This clone came up once. The rearrangement joins TRBV5-1 to TRBJ2-6; D is perhaps TRBD1 (6 bases). V lost 1 base and J lost 0, with 17 bases in between. The germline CDR1 and CDR2 sequences are SGHRS and YFSETQ. The CDR3 has 19 amino acids. DNA for the CDR3: TGCGCCAGCAGCTTGAGGACAGCATTAATCCTCTCTGGGGCCAACGTCCTGACTTTC. Protein: CASSLRTALILSGANVLTF.

This clone has a single count. This chain uses TRBV11-2 with TRBJ2-3, with 14 bases that match TRBD2. The CDR3 is 17 residues long. The junction had 9 bases not matched to a gene; V was cut back by 5 bases and J by 5 bases. CDR1 SGHAT and CDR2 FQNNGV come from the germline V gene. CDR3 coding DNA: TGTGCCAGCAGCACAGCTGGTGGACTAGCGGGGGGAGATACGCAGTATTTT. It specifies CASSTAGGLAGGDTQYF.

Only one count was recorded for this clone. The rearrangement uses TRBV15 and TRBJ2-1; D may be TRBD2 (5 bases). Trimming stripped 4 bases from V and 8 bases from J, with 21 bases between. Germline CDR1 LNHNV, CDR2 YYDKDF (reference sequence). This CDR3 comprises 16 residues. CDR3 nucleotides: TGTGCCACCAGCAAATTAGCGACCCTGATGGGCTATGAGCAGTTCTTC. As protein: CATSKLATLMGYEQFF.

The CDR3 DNA follows: TGTGCCATCAGTGAGTCAGGGGCTAACTATGGCTACACCTTC. It specifies CAISESGANYGYTF. J is TRBJ1-2 and V is TRBV10-3; D is possibly TRBD1 (5 bases). The CDR3 has 14 residues. V lost 0 bases and J lost 0, with 5 bases in between. The germline gives CDR1 ENHRY, CDR2 SYGVKD.

V gene TRBV30 combines with J gene TRBJ2-7; either TRBD1 or TRBD2 may supply D (5 bases each). Per germline, CDR1 GTSNPN and CDR2 SVGIG (reference sequence). The CDR3 covers 12 residues. The V end was cut by 7 bases, the J end by 6 bases, with 16 bases between. This CDR3 is CALSGTPGEQYF. The CDR3 nucleotides are TGTGCCTTGTCGGGGACCCCGGGCGAGCAGTACTTC.

The chain carries TRBV6-5 and TRBJ2-7, with D tentatively TRBD1 (8 bases). The CDR3 runs 14 residues. Germline V CDR1 and CDR2: MNHEY, SVGAGI. Trimming pared 5 bases from V and 3 bases from J, leaving 14 bases between. CDR3 loop: CASSTGGGYYEQYF. The CDR3 bases are TGTGCCAGCAGTACAGGGGGGGGGTACTACGAGCAGTACTTC.

This chain links TRBV29-1 with TRBJ1-2; unclear D gene. This CDR3 has 11 amino acids. From germline, CDR1 is SQVTM and CDR2 ANQGSEA. V lost 4 bases and J lost 4, with 7 bases in between. CDR3 sequence reads: CSVVQSYGYTF. As DNA, the CDR3 is TGCAGCGTTGTACAGTCCTATGGCTACACCTTC.

This rearrangement joins TRBV2 to TRBJ2-7; TRBD2 is a possible D gene (5 bases). The CDR3 contains 17 residues. With 4 bases removed from V and 3 bases from J, the gap between germline ends came to 22 bases. In germline, CDR1 is SNHLY, CDR2 FYNNEI. In DNA form, the CDR3 reads TGTGCCAGCAGTGGACGCGCCCTTGCTCTAGCCCACTACGAGCAGTACTTC. Translating it yields CASSGRALALAHYEQYF.

The V and J genes are TRBV5-1 and TRBJ1-2; 10 nucleotides align to TRBD1. Germline CDR1 is SGHRS and CDR2 is YFSETQ. This CDR3 comprises 15 residues. The J segment lost 12 bases and the V segment lost 1 base, leaving 12 bases of the junction unmatched. The CDR3 loop reads CASSLNGQGVWGHTF. In DNA form, the CDR3 reads TGCGCCAGCAGCTTGAATGGACAGGGGGTTTGGGGCCACACCTTC.